The clone carrying this TCR beta chain was found many times. These data belong to a study of T cells in Graves' hyperthyroidism and ophthalmopathy. Absence of ophthalmopathy progression within 18 months defined stable Graves' hyperthyroidism. Amplified regions were TCR beta CDR3 sequences from RNA transcripts. TCR CDR3 underwent first-round RT-PCR with the HTBI primer set. Each CDR3 protein is one row after TCRdb ran MiXCR on the multiplex PCR reads. The sample has 600,000 or so distinct CDR3 sequences, about 16% seen once. Trimming at V came to 5 bases and at J to 0 bases, leaving 12 bases not matched to a gene. Germline CDR1 and CDR2: SGHAT and FQNNGV. The CDR3 covers 18 residues.

The chain carries TRBV11-2 and TRBJ2-7, with TRBD2 matching over 11 bases. Sequencing input: blood. This TCR came from a woman in her 30s with Graves' hyperthyroidism. DNA of the CDR3: TGTGCCAGCAGCCGCTCCTTTACTAGCGGGAGTTCCTCCTACGAGCAGTACTTC. Its translation is CASSRSFTSGSSSYEQYF.